This TCR beta chain originates from a study of T cells in tuberculosis. Germline CDR1 reads GTSNPN; CDR2 reads SVGIG (reference sequence). The CDR3 is 18 amino acids. Losses at the gene ends were 4 bases for V and 0 bases for J; bases not matched to a gene: 17. Generated by immunoSEQ multiplex PCR, the TCRdb table keeps only in-frame clones and is missing some. This sample has some 40,000 clones, with 95% found just once. The sequence was collected from a donor between 10 and 35 years old with latent tuberculosis or without tuberculosis infection. The sample was PBMCs. V and J are TRBV30 and TRBJ1-1; the match to TRBD1 covers 7 bases. In DNA form, the CDR3 reads TGTGCCTGGAATAGACCATTAGACAGGGAGGACCTGAACACTGAAGCTTTCTTT. This encodes CAWNRPLDREDLNTEAFF.